The rows below give T cell receptor beta chains drawn from one sample of a study of read filtering for tumor transcriptome and immune sequencing. TCRdb redid the calling of the reads with MiXCR, one entry per CDR3 protein. Of some 62,000 distinct CDR3 sequences listed, roughly 13% are singletons. Sequencing was carried out using a population of CD138-negative cells sorted from bone marrow. These receptors originate from a donor aged 40 or over with multiple myeloma. Each CDR3 is given with its conserved first and last residue.

v_call: TRBV11-2; j_call: TRBJ2-7; cdr3_aa: CASSPFAYEQYF
v_call: TRBV12-3/TRBV12-4; j_call: TRBJ1-2; cdr3_aa: CASGSTDTVHF
v_call: TRBV28; j_call: TRBJ2-5; cdr3_aa: CASSLGREETQYF
v_call: TRBV12-3/TRBV12-4; j_call: TRBJ2-7; cdr3_aa: CASSLRPGLDSAYEQNF
v_call: TRBV7-2; j_call: TRBJ2-3; cdr3_aa: CASRPAVTDTQYF
v_call: TRBV12-3/TRBV12-4; j_call: TRBJ2-5; cdr3_aa: CASLGGNQEAQYF
v_call: TRBV5-1; j_call: TRBJ2-1; cdr3_aa: CASSPARIRELGRAYNEQFF
v_call: TRBV28; j_call: TRBJ1-1; cdr3_aa: CASRWGRVNTEAFF
v_call: TRBV5-5; j_call: TRBJ2-3; cdr3_aa: CASSSYGGSADTQYF
v_call: TRBV10-3; j_call: TRBJ1-5; cdr3_aa: CAISEETDQPQHF
v_call: TRBV20-1; j_call: TRBJ2-3; cdr3_aa: CSARDLVQRGDTQYF
v_call: TRBV18; j_call: TRBJ2-7; cdr3_aa: CASSPTSGGTHEQYF
v_call: TRBV30; j_call: TRBJ2-7; cdr3_aa: CAWISRERSYEQYF
v_call: TRBV6-5; j_call: TRBJ1-3; cdr3_aa: CASSYTRGRAGNTIYF
v_call: TRBV5-5; j_call: TRBJ2-5; cdr3_aa: CASSSTDLRQETQYF
v_call: TRBV19; j_call: TRBJ2-2; cdr3_aa: CASRTRGELFF
v_call: TRBV5-1; j_call: TRBJ1-1; cdr3_aa: CASFPGENTEAFF
v_call: TRBV30; j_call: TRBJ2-1; cdr3_aa: CAWSPGLRNEQFF
v_call: TRBV12-3/TRBV12-4; j_call: TRBJ1-5; cdr3_aa: CASSLGTGGYQPQHF
v_call: TRBV5-6; j_call: TRBJ1-3; cdr3_aa: CASSPDRKISGNTIYF
v_call: TRBV19; j_call: TRBJ2-3; cdr3_aa: CASSTRATTDTQYF
v_call: TRBV29-1; j_call: TRBJ2-1; cdr3_aa: CSVEKTRDREQFF
v_call: TRBV10-1; j_call: TRBJ1-5; cdr3_aa: CASSDGRVSNQPQHF
v_call: TRBV12-3/TRBV12-4; j_call: TRBJ1-1; cdr3_aa: CASSLQAGGITEAFF
v_call: TRBV29-1; j_call: TRBJ2-1; cdr3_aa: CSLRSGMEQFF
v_call: TRBV29-1; j_call: TRBJ2-5; cdr3_aa: CSVGGLGQETQYF
v_call: TRBV5-1; j_call: TRBJ2-7; cdr3_aa: CASTGTGLYGQYF
v_call: TRBV7-9; j_call: TRBJ2-1; cdr3_aa: CASSFSYSYNEQFF
v_call: TRBV11-3; j_call: TRBJ2-5; cdr3_aa: CASSRDRETQYF
v_call: TRBV6-6; j_call: TRBJ2-7; cdr3_aa: CASSYSRETYEQYF